The 22 T cell receptor beta chains below come from one sample, sequenced in a study of identical twins. TCRdb processed the 5' RACE reads anew with MiXCR; each CDR3 protein has one entry. The table has about 490,000 distinct CDR3 sequences, approximately 16% seen once. These sequences were also reported in another study, on yellow fever vaccine responses in identical twins.

Sequencing was carried out using CD4+ T cells sorted from blood. The source of these receptors is a woman aged 18-29 years in good health.

This clonotype has just a few counts. The V call is TRBV4-1, the J call TRBJ2-7; TRBD1 aligns across 8 bases. Germline CDR1 is MGHRA and CDR2 is YSYEKL. There are 18 residues in the CDR3. Trimming cost V 5 bases and J 0 bases; bases outside gene matches: 15. The CDR3 DNA reads as TGCGCCAGCAGCACCCGAAAACCTTGGACAGGGAGCTCCTACGAGCAGTACGTC. It is translated as CASSTRKPWTGSSYEQYV.

The chain has TRBV6-1 and TRBJ2-7; D is possibly TRBD1 (6 bases). Trimming removed 8 bases from V and 3 bases from J, with 11 bases in between. In germline, CDR1 is MNHNS, CDR2 SASEGT. The length of the CDR3 is 12 residues. The CDR3 spells CASQGRGYEQYV. CDR3 DNA: TGTGCCAGCCAGGGCAGGGGCTACGAGCAGTACGTC.

This clonotype was seen more than once but under ten times. The chain recombines TRBV11-2 with TRBJ2-3; 12 positions match TRBD2. The V and J ends lost 5 bases and 2 bases, in that order; junction bases with no gene match: 5. Germline V lookup: CDR1 SGHAT, CDR2 FQNNGV. This CDR3 is 16 amino acids long. CDR3 nucleotides: TGTGCCAGCAGCCAACTAGCGGGGGGAATCACAGATACGCAGTATTTT. Translation gives CASSQLAGGITDTQYF.

This sequence joins TRBV28 and TRBJ1-2, with a possible D match to TRBD1 (5 bases). The CDR3 is 15 amino acids. The V and J ends lost 4 bases and 4 bases respectively, with 16 bases between them. Germline V gives CDR1 MDHEN, CDR2 SYDVKM. The CDR3 loop is CASSSRAGPPYGYTF. The CDR3, as DNA: TGTGCCAGCAGTTCTCGAGCGGGGCCACCCTATGGCTACACCTTC.

Many counts were recorded for this clonotype. The chain joins TRBV5-5 to TRBJ2-1; 8 bases line up with TRBD1. Germline CDR1 is SGHKS and CDR2 is YYEKEE (reference sequence). The CDR3 length is 15 residues. V dropped 5 bases and J dropped 4; count of bases not matched to a gene: 8. The CDR3 protein is CASSSTGAEYNEQFF. The CDR3 DNA follows: TGTGCCAGCAGTTCGACAGGGGCGGAATACAATGAGCAGTTCTTC.

This clonotype was counted a few times. The chain combines TRBV12-3 or TRBV12-4 with TRBJ1-2; D remains ambiguous. V gave up 3 bases and J gave up 8 bases, with 7 bases separating them. The CDR3 has 11 residues. CDR3 nucleotide sequence: TGTGCCAGCAGTTTCGAGTGGGGCTACACCTTC. It yields the protein CASSFEWGYTF.

The CDR3 protein is CASSQWTGEAKNIQYF. The CDR3 DNA reads TGTGCCAGCAGCCAATGGACAGGGGAAGCCAAAAACATTCAGTACTTC. The rearrangement joins TRBV3-1 to TRBJ2-4, with TRBD1 matching over 9 bases. There are 16 residues in the CDR3. Germline V gene lookup returns CDR1 LGHDT and CDR2 YNNKEL (reference sequence). The junction had 2 bases not matched to a gene; V was cut back by 2 bases and J by 0 bases. Combining the CDR3 with reference TRBV3-1 and TRBJ2-4 gives the whole variable domain DTAVSQTPKYLVTQMGNDKSIKCEQNLGHDTMYWYKQDSKKFLKIMFSYNNKELIINETVPNRFSPKSPDKAHLNLHINSLELGDSAVYFCASSQWTGEAKNIQYFGAGTRLSVL.

The J gene is TRBJ2-1, the V gene TRBV10-1; a weak D match, TRBD1 (5 bases). V lost 5 bases, J lost 5 bases, and 10 bases lay in between. Germline V gene lookup returns CDR1 WNHNN and CDR2 SYGVQD (reference sequence). The CDR3 sequence is 13 residues long. For the CDR3, the DNA is TGCGCCAGCAGTACCGGACAAAACAATGAGCAGTTCTTC. Its translation is CASSTGQNNEQFF.

This clonotype occurred many times. This chain uses TRBV5-6 with TRBJ2-3, with 7 positions matching TRBD1. Germline V CDR1 and CDR2: SGHDT, YYEEEE. Unmatched junction bases numbered 6, after V lost 0 bases and J lost 2 bases. The CDR3 consists of 16 residues. The CDR3 sequence is CASSLARGLHTDTQYF. CDR3 nucleotide sequence: TGTGCCAGCAGCTTGGCCAGGGGGTTACACACAGATACGCAGTATTTT.

This clonotype was picked up a small number of times. The CDR3, as DNA: TGCGCCAGCAGCTTGATGGGGGCGGGGCCCTACCAAGAGACCCAGTACTTC. As protein: CASSLMGAGPYQETQYF. The chain is built from TRBV5-1 and TRBJ2-5; D could derive from TRBD1 or TRBD2 (6 bases each). V was cut by 1 base and J by 0 bases, with 16 bases left in between. The CDR3 runs 17 residues. Germline CDR1 SGHRS, CDR2 YFSETQ.

This clonotype was detected a few times. This chain connects TRBV7-9 to TRBJ2-4; TRBD2 matches 13 bases. CDR1 is SEHNR, CDR2 FQNEAQ, per germline (reference sequence). The length of the CDR3 is 16 residues. The J segment lost 10 bases and the V segment lost 5 bases, leaving 11 bases of the junction unmatched. This CDR3 is CASSTAGTSGMYIQYF. The CDR3, as DNA: TGTGCCAGCAGCACCGCCGGGACTAGCGGGATGTATATTCAGTACTTC. The variable domain in full, completed from reference TRBV7-9 and TRBJ2-4, reads DTGVSQNPRHKITKRGQNVTFRCDPISEHNRLYWYRQTLGQGPEFLTYFQNEAQLEKSRLLSDRFSAERPKGSFSTLEIQRTEQGDSAMYLCASSTAGTSGMYIQYFGAGTRLSVL.

The rearrangement links TRBV12-3 or TRBV12-4 to TRBJ2-3; D remains ambiguous. The CDR3 contains 13 residues. The V end was cut by 6 bases, the J end by 4 bases, with 11 bases between. CDR3 region: CASRSLGPDTQYF. The CDR3 DNA reads as TGTGCCAGCAGATCCTTGGGCCCAGATACGCAGTATTTT.

This clonotype was observed at least ten times. This rearrangement joins TRBV5-1 to TRBJ1-2; D not resolved. The CDR3 runs to 14 residues. Germline V gives CDR1 SGHRS, CDR2 YFSETQ. Trimming pared 3 bases from V and 4 bases from J, leaving 13 bases between. In nucleotides, the CDR3 is TGCGCCAGCAGCTCTAGTTCGGTGTCCTATGGCTACACCTTC. It codes for CASSSSSVSYGYTF.

This clonotype was picked up many times. This chain connects TRBV24-1 to TRBJ1-1; 9 positions agree with TRBD1. Looked up from germline, CDR1 is KGHDR and CDR2 is SFDVKD. CDR3 length equals 13 residues. J was trimmed by 8 bases and V by 1 base; bases with no gene match: 1. CDR3 DNA: TGTGCCACCAGTGATTTCGGACAGGGGGAAGCTTTCTTT. Its translation is CATSDFGQGEAFF.

The chain joins TRBV5-6 to TRBJ2-3, with D perhaps matching TRBD2 (6 bases). With 7 bases removed from V and 3 bases from J, the gap between germline ends came to 9 bases. Germline V lookup: CDR1 SGHDT, CDR2 YYEEEE. This CDR3 comprises 12 residues. The DNA of the CDR3 is TGTGCCAGCTTGGGGACTACAGATACGCAGTATTTT. Its protein is CASLGTTDTQYF.

This clonotype has just a few counts. This chain links TRBV20-1 with TRBJ2-7, with a weak D call TRBD1 (6 bases). There are 14 residues in the CDR3. V lost 4 bases to trimming and J lost 2 bases, with 15 bases between them. Germline lookup yields CDR1 DFQATT and CDR2 SNEGSKA (reference sequence). The CDR3: CSATPRTATYEQYV. The CDR3 region has the DNA TGCAGTGCTACCCCACGGACAGCCACCTACGAGCAGTACGTC.

This chain uses TRBV9 with TRBJ2-3; 12 bases are shared with TRBD2. With 3 bases clipped from V and 2 bases from J, the junction kept 4 bases outside the gene matches. The CDR3 has 16 residues. From germline, CDR1 is SGDLS and CDR2 YYNGEE. The CDR3 nucleotides read TGTGCCAGCAGCGGGACTAGCGGGGCCGTCACAGATACGCAGTATTTT. Translating it yields CASSGTSGAVTDTQYF.

This clonotype was seen only a few times. This sequence joins TRBV4-2 and TRBJ1-1; D gene ambiguous. The CDR3 totals 14 residues. V was shortened by 0 bases and J by 7 bases, with 12 bases between the two germline ends. The germline gives CDR1 LGHNA, CDR2 YNFKEQ. For the CDR3, the DNA is TGTGCCAGCAGCCAAGATCGCACGTACGGTGAAGCTTTCTTT. Its protein product is CASSQDRTYGEAFF.

This chain links TRBV20-1 with TRBJ2-1, with TRBD2 matching 8 bases. The CDR3 sequence is 15 residues long. From germline, CDR1 is DFQATT and CDR2 SNEGSKA (reference sequence). The trim removed 3 bases at V and 9 bases at J, leaving 13 bases unmatched. Here the CDR3 DNA reads TGCAGTGCTAGCGGGAGGGCGGCGTGGTTTGGTGAGCAGTTCTTC. Translated, it gives CSASGRAAWFGEQFF.

This rearrangement joins TRBV6-5 to TRBJ2-2; TRBD1 might be the D (5 bases). This CDR3 is 15 amino acids long. Germline V gives CDR1 MNHEY, CDR2 SVGAGI. Trimming removed 0 bases at V and 4 bases at J, with 9 bases between. CDR3 DNA sequence: TGTGCCAGCAGTTACTCAGACAGTCCCACCGGGGAGCTGTTTTTT. Translation: CASSYSDSPTGELFF.

This clonotype was found a few times. The chain links TRBV12-3 or TRBV12-4 to TRBJ2-1; TRBD2 agrees at 12 bases. J was trimmed by 7 bases and V by 6 bases; bases with no gene match: 10. The CDR3 totals 16 residues. The CDR3 spells CASSPRGTSGFNEQFF. CDR3 nucleotide sequence: TGTGCCAGCAGCCCGAGGGGGACTAGCGGGTTTAATGAGCAGTTCTTC.

This clonotype was observed many times. J is TRBJ2-1 and V is TRBV29-1; 9 nucleotides align to TRBD1. The CDR3 is 14 amino acids. Germline V gene sequence: CDR1 SQVTM, CDR2 ANQGSEA. V shed 7 bases, J shed 3 bases, and the junction held 7 bases outside the gene matches. The CDR3 DNA sequence: TGCAGCGCCGGGGGACAGGGTGTCTACAATGAGCAGTTCTTC. Translated, it gives CSAGGQGVYNEQFF.